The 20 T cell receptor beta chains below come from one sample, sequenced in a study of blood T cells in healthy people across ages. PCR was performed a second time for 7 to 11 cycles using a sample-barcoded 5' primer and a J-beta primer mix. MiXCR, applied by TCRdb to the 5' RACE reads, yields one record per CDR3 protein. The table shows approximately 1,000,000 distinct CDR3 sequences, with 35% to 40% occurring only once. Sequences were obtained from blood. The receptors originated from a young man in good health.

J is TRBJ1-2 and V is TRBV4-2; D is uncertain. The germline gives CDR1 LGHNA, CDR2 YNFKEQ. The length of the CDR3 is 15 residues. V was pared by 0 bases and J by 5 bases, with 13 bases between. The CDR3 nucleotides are TGTGCCAGCAGCCAAGAGGTTGCGGCCGGATATGGCTACACCTTC. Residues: CASSQEVAAGYGYTF.

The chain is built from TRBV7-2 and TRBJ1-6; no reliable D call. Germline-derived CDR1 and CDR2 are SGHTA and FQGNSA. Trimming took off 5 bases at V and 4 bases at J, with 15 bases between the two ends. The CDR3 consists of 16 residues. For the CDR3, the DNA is TGTGCCAGCAGCCCGGTGGCTGGCCGTTATAATTCACCCCTCCACTTT. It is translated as CASSPVAGRYNSPLHF.

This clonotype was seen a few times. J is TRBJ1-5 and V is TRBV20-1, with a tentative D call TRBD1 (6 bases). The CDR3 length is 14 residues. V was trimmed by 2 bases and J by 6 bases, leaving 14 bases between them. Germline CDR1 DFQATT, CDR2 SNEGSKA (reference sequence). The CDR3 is CSARWGAGSQPQHF. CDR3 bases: TGCAGTGCTAGATGGGGGGCTGGGAGTCAGCCCCAGCATTTT.

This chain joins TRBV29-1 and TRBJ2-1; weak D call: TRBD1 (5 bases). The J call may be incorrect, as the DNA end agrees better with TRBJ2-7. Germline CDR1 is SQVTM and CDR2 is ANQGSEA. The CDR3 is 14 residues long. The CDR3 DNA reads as TGCAGCGTTGAAATAGGGGTCGGGTACAATGAGCAGTACTTC. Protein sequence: CSVEIGVGYNEQYF.

This CDR3 reads CASSVKSTDTQYF. The CDR3 nucleotides read TGTGCCAGCAGTGTCAAAAGCACAGATACGCAGTATTTT. The V call is TRBV28, the J call TRBJ2-3; D not certain. Germline CDR1 is MDHEN and CDR2 is SYDVKM. The CDR3 sequence is 13 residues long. V gave up 5 bases and J gave up 0 bases, with 6 bases separating them.

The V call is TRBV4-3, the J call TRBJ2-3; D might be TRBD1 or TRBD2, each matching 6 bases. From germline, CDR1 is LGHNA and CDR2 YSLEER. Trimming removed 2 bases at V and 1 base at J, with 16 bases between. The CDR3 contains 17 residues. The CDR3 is CASSQTGGPFRTDTQYF. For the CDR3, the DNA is TGCGCCAGCAGCCAAACTGGGGGGCCTTTTCGCACAGATACGCAGTATTTT.

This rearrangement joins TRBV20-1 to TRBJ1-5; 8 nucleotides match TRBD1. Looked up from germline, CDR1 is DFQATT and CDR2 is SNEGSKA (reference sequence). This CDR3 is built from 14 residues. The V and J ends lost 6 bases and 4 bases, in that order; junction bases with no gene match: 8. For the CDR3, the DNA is TGCAGTGCGCCAACAGGGGGACTGAATCAGCCCCAGCATTTT. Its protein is CSAPTGGLNQPQHF.

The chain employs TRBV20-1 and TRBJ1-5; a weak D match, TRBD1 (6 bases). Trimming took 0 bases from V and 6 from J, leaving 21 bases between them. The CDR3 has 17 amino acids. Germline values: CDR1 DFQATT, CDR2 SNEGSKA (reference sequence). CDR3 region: CSARDPLRGGRGQPQHF. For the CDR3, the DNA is TGCAGTGCTAGAGACCCTCTCAGGGGAGGGAGGGGTCAGCCCCAGCATTTT.

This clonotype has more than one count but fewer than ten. The CDR3 loop reads CASTYSPPGQGLNEQFF. The DNA for the CDR3 is TGTGCCAGCACCTATAGCCCGCCGGGACAGGGTCTCAATGAGCAGTTCTTC. J is TRBJ2-1 and V is TRBV28; 9 bases are shared with TRBD1. This CDR3 has 17 residues. With V trimmed by 7 bases and J by 6 bases, 16 bases remained unmatched. Germline values: CDR1 MDHEN, CDR2 SYDVKM.

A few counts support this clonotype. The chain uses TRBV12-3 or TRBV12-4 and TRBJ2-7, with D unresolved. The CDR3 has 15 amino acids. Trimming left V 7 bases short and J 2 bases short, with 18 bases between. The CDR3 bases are TGTGCCAGCACTCCACGCTGGATGAGACCCTACGAGCAGTACTTC. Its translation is CASTPRWMRPYEQYF.

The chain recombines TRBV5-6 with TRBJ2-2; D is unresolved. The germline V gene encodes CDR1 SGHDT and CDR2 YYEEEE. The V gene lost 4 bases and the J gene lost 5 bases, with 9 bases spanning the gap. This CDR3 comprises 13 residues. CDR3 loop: CASSSFETGELFF. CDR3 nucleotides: TGTGCCAGCAGCAGCTTTGAGACCGGGGAGCTGTTTTTT. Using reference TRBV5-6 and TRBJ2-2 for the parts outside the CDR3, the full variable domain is DAGVTQSPTHLIKTRGQQVTLRCSPKSGHDTVSWYQQALGQGPQFIFQYYEEEERQRGNFPDRFSGHQFPNYSSELNVNALLLGDSALYLCASSSFETGELFFGEGSRLTVL.

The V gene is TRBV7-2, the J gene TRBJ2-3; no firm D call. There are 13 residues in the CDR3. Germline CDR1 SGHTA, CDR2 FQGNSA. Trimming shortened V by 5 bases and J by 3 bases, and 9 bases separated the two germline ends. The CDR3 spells CASSRWTTDTQYF. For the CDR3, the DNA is TGTGCCAGCAGCAGATGGACGACAGATACGCAGTATTTT.

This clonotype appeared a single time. CDR3: CASSAQGKTNEKLFF. Written as DNA, the CDR3 is TGTGCCAGCAGCGCCCAAGGGAAAACTAATGAAAAACTGTTTTTT. This chain connects TRBV9 to TRBJ1-4; D gene uncertain. This CDR3 is 15 amino acids long. Germline V gene sequence: CDR1 SGDLS, CDR2 YYNGEE. Trimming left V 3 bases short and J 1 base short, with 10 bases between.

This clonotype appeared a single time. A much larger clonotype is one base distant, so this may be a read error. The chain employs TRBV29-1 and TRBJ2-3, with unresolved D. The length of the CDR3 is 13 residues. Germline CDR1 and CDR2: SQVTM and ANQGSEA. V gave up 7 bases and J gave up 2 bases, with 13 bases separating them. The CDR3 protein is CSGLSRSTDTQYF. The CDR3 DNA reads TGCAGCGGTCTGAGCAGATCCACAGATACGCAGTATTTT.

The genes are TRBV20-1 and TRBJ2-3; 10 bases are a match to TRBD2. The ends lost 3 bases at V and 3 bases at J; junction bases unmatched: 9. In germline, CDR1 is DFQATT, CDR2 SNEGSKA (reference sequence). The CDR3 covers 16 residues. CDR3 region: CSASLSGGGSTDTQYF. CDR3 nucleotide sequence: TGCAGTGCTAGTCTGAGCGGGGGGGGTAGTACAGATACGCAGTATTTT.

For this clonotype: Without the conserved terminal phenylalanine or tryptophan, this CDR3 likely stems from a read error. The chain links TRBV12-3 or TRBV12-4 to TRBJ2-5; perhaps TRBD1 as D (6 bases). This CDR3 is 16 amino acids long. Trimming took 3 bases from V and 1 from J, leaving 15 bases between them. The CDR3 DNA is TGTGCCAGCAGTTTGTGGTCCCGGGACACCCAAGAGACCCAGTACTTA. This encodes CASSLWSRDTQETQYL.

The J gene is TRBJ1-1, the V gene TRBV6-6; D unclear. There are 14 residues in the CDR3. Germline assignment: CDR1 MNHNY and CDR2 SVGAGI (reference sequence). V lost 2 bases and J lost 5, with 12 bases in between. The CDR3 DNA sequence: TGTGCCAGCAGTTACGGCTTTCAAGGGACTGAAGCTTTCTTT. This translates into CASSYGFQGTEAFF.

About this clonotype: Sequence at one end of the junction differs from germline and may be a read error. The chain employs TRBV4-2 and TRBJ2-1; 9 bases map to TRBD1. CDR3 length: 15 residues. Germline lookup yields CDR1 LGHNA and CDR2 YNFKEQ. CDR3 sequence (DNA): TGTGCCTGCAGCCCCTCGGGGACAGGGCGTAATGAGCAGTTCTTC. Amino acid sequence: CACSPSGTGRNEQFF.

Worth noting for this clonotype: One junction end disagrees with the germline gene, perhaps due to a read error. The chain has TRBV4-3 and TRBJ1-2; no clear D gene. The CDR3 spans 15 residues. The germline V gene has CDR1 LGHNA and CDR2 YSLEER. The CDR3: CASGQGRNPNYGYTF. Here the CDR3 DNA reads TGCGCCAGCGGCCAAGGGCGGAACCCTAACTATGGCTACACCTTC.

The CDR3: CASSLEGFRIGDQPQHF. CDR3 sequence (DNA): TGTGCCAGCAGCTTAGAGGGTTTCAGGATTGGGGATCAGCCCCAGCATTTT. The rearrangement uses TRBV7-2 and TRBJ1-5; D gene ambiguous. The germline V gene has CDR1 SGHTA and CDR2 FQGNSA. The CDR3 is 17 amino acids. Between the trimmed V and J ends, which lost 1 base and 5 bases, there was a span of 18 bases. Using reference TRBV7-2 and TRBJ1-5 for the parts outside the CDR3, the full variable domain is GAGVSQSPSNKVTEKGKDVELRCDPISGHTALYWYRQSLGQGLEFLIYFQGNSAPDKSGLPSDRFSAERTGGSVSTLTIQRTQQEDSAVYLCASSLEGFRIGDQPQHFGDGTRLSIL.